This T cell receptor (beta chain) was captured in a study of T cell responses to AZD1222 COVID-19 vaccine. Using immunoSEQ multiplex PCR, the repertoire was profiled, and TCRdb retains in-frame clones only, with some absent. The repertoire holds over 100,000 clones, with 93% as singletons. Trimming shortened V by 7 bases and J by 6 bases, and 12 bases separated the two germline ends. Germline V lookup: CDR1 MDHEN, CDR2 SYDVKM. This CDR3 contains 12 residues. The origin of this receptor is an adult in good health. Sample: peripheral blood, taken on day 0 of AZD1222 vaccination. The chain carries TRBV28 and TRBJ2-5, with TRBD1 as a possible D gene (5 bases). CDR3 amino acids: CASTSGLKTQYF. In DNA, the CDR3 is TGTGCCAGCACTTCAGGGCTAAAGACCCAGTACTTC.